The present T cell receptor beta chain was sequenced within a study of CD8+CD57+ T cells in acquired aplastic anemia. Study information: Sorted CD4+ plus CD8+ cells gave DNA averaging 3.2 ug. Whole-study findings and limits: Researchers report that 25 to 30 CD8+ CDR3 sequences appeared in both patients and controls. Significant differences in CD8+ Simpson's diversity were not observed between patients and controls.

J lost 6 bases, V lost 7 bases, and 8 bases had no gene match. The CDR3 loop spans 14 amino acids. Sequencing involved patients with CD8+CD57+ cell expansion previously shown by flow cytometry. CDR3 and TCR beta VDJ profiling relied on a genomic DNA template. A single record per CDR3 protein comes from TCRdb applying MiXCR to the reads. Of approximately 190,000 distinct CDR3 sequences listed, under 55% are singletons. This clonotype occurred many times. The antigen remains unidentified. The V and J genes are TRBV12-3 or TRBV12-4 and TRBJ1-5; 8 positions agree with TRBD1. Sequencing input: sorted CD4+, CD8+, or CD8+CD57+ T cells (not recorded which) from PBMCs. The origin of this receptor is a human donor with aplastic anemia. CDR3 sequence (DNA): TGTGCCAGCAACCCCGACAGGGGAGCTCAGCCCCAGCATTTT. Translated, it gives CASNPDRGAQPQHF.